These T cell receptor beta chains were read from a single sample in a study of technical replicates of blood from a few donors. Clones were read by immunoSEQ multiplex PCR, and TCRdb kept only the in-frame ones, dropping some. There are some 74,000 clones in the sample; nearly 97% occur only once, and around 0.24% lies in the top ten. The sequenced sample was T cells isolated from PBMCs. Receptors were obtained from a human donor in good health. Both conserved end residues are part of each CDR3. Where a row states a size, it is once, few, many or the class of an expanded clone; other rows omit it.

J gene: TRBJ1-6
V gene: TRBV7-3
clone size: NA
CDR3 protein: CASSLSADSYSPLHF

J gene: TRBJ2-7
V gene: TRBV7-8
clone size: NA
CDR3 protein: CASSAPGTDFSEQYF

J gene: TRBJ2-7
V gene: TRBV27
clone size: NA
CDR3 protein: CASSLRQAPSYEQYF

J gene: TRBJ2-7
V gene: TRBV7-6
clone size: once
CDR3 protein: CASSSGEAEQYF

J gene: TRBJ1-1
V gene: TRBV5-1
clone size: once
CDR3 protein: CASSRDRGTRGTEAFF

J gene: TRBJ1-1
V gene: TRBV7-8
clone size: NA
CDR3 protein: CASSWRGRNTEAFF

J gene: TRBJ1-2
V gene: TRBV28
clone size: once
CDR3 protein: CASSSRDYGYTF

J gene: TRBJ1-2
V gene: TRBV27
clone size: NA
CDR3 protein: CASSPDPTGVWGYTF

J gene: TRBJ2-5
V gene: TRBV6-5
clone size: NA
CDR3 protein: CASSSTWAGQETQYF

J gene: TRBJ2-7
V gene: TRBV27
clone size: NA
CDR3 protein: CASSRVTGAPRLYEQYF

J gene: TRBJ2-7
V gene: TRBV9
clone size: NA
CDR3 protein: CASSWTGGQGLYEQYF

J gene: TRBJ1-3
V gene: TRBV7-9
clone size: NA
CDR3 protein: CAPRVAGNTIYF

J gene: TRBJ2-2
V gene: TRBV15
clone size: NA
CDR3 protein: CATRARLNTGELFF

J gene: TRBJ1-5
V gene: TRBV28
clone size: once
CDR3 protein: CASWGASNQPQHF

J gene: TRBJ2-7
V gene: TRBV15
clone size: NA
CDR3 protein: CATSRDRGSSHYEQYF

J gene: TRBJ2-3
V gene: TRBV6-6
clone size: NA
CDR3 protein: CASIGEGRATGDTQYF

J gene: TRBJ1-1
V gene: TRBV27
clone size: NA
CDR3 protein: CASILGSGEAFF

J gene: TRBJ2-1
V gene: TRBV11-2
clone size: NA
CDR3 protein: CASSFLRTSGYEQFF

J gene: TRBJ2-3
V gene: TRBV25-1
clone size: NA
CDR3 protein: CASTLTTYTDTQYF

J gene: TRBJ1-2
V gene: TRBV5-4
clone size: NA
CDR3 protein: CASSLDGRANYGYTF

J gene: TRBJ2-5
V gene: TRBV27
clone size: NA
CDR3 protein: CASSFEGSRYQETQYF

J gene: TRBJ2-5
V gene: TRBV9
clone size: NA
CDR3 protein: CASSVAFSGQETQYF

J gene: TRBJ1-5
V gene: TRBV7-2
clone size: NA
CDR3 protein: CASSLSSIQPQHF

J gene: TRBJ1-1
V gene: TRBV20-1
clone size: NA
CDR3 protein: CSAREYFEAFF

J gene: TRBJ2-7
V gene: TRBV29-1
clone size: NA
CDR3 protein: CSATPGLHSYEQYF

J gene: TRBJ1-4
V gene: TRBV7-8
clone size: NA
CDR3 protein: CASSHGTGASYNEKLFF

J gene: TRBJ1-1
V gene: TRBV6-1
clone size: NA
CDR3 protein: CASSEGTGAPNTEAFF

J gene: TRBJ1-1
V gene: TRBV11-3
clone size: once
CDR3 protein: CASSLDAGNTEAFF

J gene: TRBJ2-7
V gene: TRBV5-6
clone size: NA
CDR3 protein: CASSLGLVSEQYF

J gene: TRBJ2-4
V gene: TRBV7-2
clone size: NA
CDR3 protein: CASSLVGWTLNIQYF

J gene: TRBJ2-3
V gene: TRBV6-1
clone size: NA
CDR3 protein: CASSEALQGTDTQYF

J gene: TRBJ2-7
V gene: TRBV19
clone size: NA
CDR3 protein: CASTGASGLPYEQYF

J gene: TRBJ1-2
V gene: TRBV25-1
clone size: NA
CDR3 protein: CASSVAGFYGYTF

J gene: TRBJ2-7
V gene: TRBV9
clone size: NA
CDR3 protein: CASSQGPLAGDFEQYF

J gene: TRBJ2-5
V gene: TRBV5-4
clone size: NA
CDR3 protein: CASSSGTVQETQYF

J gene: TRBJ2-1
V gene: TRBV5-4
clone size: NA
CDR3 protein: CASSLGAGNEQFF

J gene: TRBJ1-1
V gene: TRBV19
clone size: NA
CDR3 protein: CATSDSENTEAFF

J gene: TRBJ2-7
V gene: TRBV5-4
clone size: NA
CDR3 protein: CASSLGGQRGVFYEQYF

J gene: TRBJ1-1
V gene: TRBV11-2
clone size: NA
CDR3 protein: CASRNPYRRPPTEAFF

J gene: TRBJ2-7
V gene: TRBV7-4
clone size: NA
CDR3 protein: CASSLTRLWRRGTSYEQYF

J gene: TRBJ2-2
V gene: TRBV4-2
clone size: NA
CDR3 protein: CASSQIQGGGTGELFF

J gene: TRBJ2-2
V gene: TRBV29-1
clone size: NA
CDR3 protein: CSVEAEGTGELFF

J gene: TRBJ2-5
V gene: TRBV6-5
clone size: NA
CDR3 protein: CASSFRVRETQYF

J gene: TRBJ2-7
V gene: TRBV9
clone size: NA
CDR3 protein: CASSVVGSSYEQYF

J gene: TRBJ2-7
V gene: TRBV28
clone size: NA
CDR3 protein: CASTLRTGTYEQYF

J gene: TRBJ1-2
V gene: TRBV4-1
clone size: NA
CDR3 protein: CASRLFRDNRADYTF

J gene: TRBJ2-1
V gene: TRBV5-1
clone size: NA
CDR3 protein: CASSLEARGSYNEQFF

J gene: TRBJ2-7
V gene: TRBV5-6
clone size: NA
CDR3 protein: CASSHDSERLPYEQYF

J gene: TRBJ1-2
V gene: TRBV27
clone size: few
CDR3 protein: CATLPNTGGYGYTF

J gene: TRBJ1-2
V gene: TRBV5-1
clone size: NA
CDR3 protein: CASSPEVPYGYTF

J gene: TRBJ2-7
V gene: TRBV6-5
clone size: NA
CDR3 protein: CASKGRGDYEQYF